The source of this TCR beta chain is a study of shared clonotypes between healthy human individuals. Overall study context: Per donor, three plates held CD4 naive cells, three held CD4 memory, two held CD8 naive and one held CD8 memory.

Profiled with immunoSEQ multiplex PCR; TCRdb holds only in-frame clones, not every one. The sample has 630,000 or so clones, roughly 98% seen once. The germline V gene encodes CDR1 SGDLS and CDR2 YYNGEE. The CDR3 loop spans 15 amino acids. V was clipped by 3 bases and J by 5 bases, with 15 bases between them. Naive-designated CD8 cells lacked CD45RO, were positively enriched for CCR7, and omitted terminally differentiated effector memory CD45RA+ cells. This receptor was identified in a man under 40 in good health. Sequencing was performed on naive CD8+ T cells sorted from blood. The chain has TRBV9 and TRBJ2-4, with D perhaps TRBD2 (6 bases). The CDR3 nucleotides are TGTGCCAGCAGCGGGTATGGCGGGACGGAAAACATTCAGTACTTC. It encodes CASSGYGGTENIQYF.